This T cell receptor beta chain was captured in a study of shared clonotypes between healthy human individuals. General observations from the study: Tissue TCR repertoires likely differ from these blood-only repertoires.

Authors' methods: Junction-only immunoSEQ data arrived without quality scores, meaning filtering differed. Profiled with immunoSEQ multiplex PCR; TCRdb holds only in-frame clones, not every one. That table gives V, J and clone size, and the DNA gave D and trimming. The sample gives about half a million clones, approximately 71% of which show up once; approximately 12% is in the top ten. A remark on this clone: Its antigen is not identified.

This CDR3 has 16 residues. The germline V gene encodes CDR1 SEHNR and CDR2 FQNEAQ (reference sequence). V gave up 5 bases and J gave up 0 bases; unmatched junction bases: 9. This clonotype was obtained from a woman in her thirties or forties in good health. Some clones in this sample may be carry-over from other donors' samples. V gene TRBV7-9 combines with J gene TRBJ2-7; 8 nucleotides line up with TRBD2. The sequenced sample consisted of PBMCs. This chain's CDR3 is CASSRWGGTSSYEQYF. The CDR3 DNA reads TGTGCCAGCAGCCGGTGGGGCGGGACTAGCTCCTACGAGCAGTACTTC.